This T cell receptor beta chain was identified in a study of early T cells in non-severe SARS-CoV-2 infection. In TCRdb, the 5' RACE reads were re-called with MiXCR into one record per CDR3 protein. The sample shows around 30,000 distinct CDR3 sequences, roughly 4% of them seen only once. This clonotype was detected many times. With 4 bases clipped from V and 3 bases from J, the junction kept 7 bases outside the gene matches. The CDR3 contains 15 residues. CDR1 SGHRS and CDR2 YFSETQ come from the germline V gene. The sample comprised whole blood. The chain has TRBV5-1 and TRBJ2-7; TRBD2 aligns across 10 bases. The receptor was derived from an adult who was a healthcare worker with PCR-confirmed SARS-CoV-2 infection or an uninfected control (not recorded which). CDR3 protein: CASSLLAGIYYEQYF. The CDR3 DNA reads TGCGCCAGCAGCCTACTAGCGGGGATATACTACGAGCAGTACTTC.